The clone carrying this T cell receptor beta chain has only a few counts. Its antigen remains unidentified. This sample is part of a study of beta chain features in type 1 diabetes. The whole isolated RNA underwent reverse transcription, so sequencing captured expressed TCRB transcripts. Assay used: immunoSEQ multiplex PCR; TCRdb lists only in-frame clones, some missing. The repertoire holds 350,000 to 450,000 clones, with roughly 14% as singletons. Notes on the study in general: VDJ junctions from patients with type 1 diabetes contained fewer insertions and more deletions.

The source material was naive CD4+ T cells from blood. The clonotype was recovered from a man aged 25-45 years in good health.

In nucleotides, the CDR3 is TGTGCCTGGAGTGTACGGCGGGGGTCCTATGGCTACACCTTC. It yields the protein CAWSVRRGSYGYTF. The chain joins TRBV30 to TRBJ1-2, with D maybe TRBD1 (5 bases). Looked up from germline, CDR1 is GTSNPN and CDR2 is SVGIG (reference sequence). The V end lost 0 bases, the J end lost 4 bases, and 12 bases lay between the germline ends. The CDR3 contains 14 residues.